One sample yielded the 21 T cell receptor beta chains listed below, sequenced in a study of vaccination and CD4 T cells after COVID-19 (dated by TCRdb to between 2021 and 2024). These receptors' targets are unknown. The intended sense of this specimen's treatment or condition label: roughly ten-day PBMC culture with coronavirus spike peptide pools or control peptides (ViraFEST assay). Library preparation was by PCR. Sequencer: Illumina iSeq 100. At the Johns Hopkins FTIC core, DNA from the cultured CD4+ T cells underwent TCR sequencing with the Oncomine TCR Beta short-read assay. TCRdb passed the public sequencing reads through fastp at Q25 and MiXCR, retaining productive beta sequences. Merged by CDR3 protein, the rows form single entries marked with the most common genes and DNA. The sample table holds 8,000 to 9,500 distinct CDR3 sequences, of which approximately 57% were seen once. Jointly, the top ten make up 15% to 17% of the sample.

The input for sequencing was cultured CD4+ T cells from blood, taken after SARS-CoV-2 vaccination. The source is a human donor with COVID-19.

This clonotype turned up a few times. J is TRBJ2-5 and V is TRBV7-9; 7 bases fit TRBD2. CDR3 length: 15 amino acids. With 2 bases clipped from V and 3 bases from J, the junction kept 6 bases outside the gene matches. Germline V gives CDR1 SEHNR, CDR2 FQNEAQ (reference sequence). CDR3 region: CASSLWAGVEETQYF. The DNA for the CDR3 is TGTGCCAGCAGCTTATGGGCGGGGGTGGAAGAGACCCAGTACTTC.

The genes are TRBV7-9 and TRBJ1-2; D uncertain. The CDR3 totals 13 residues. Germline lookup yields CDR1 SEHNR and CDR2 FQNEAQ (reference sequence). With 4 bases removed from V and 8 bases from J, the gap between germline ends came to 14 bases. The CDR3 DNA sequence: TGTGCCAGCAGCTCCAATTTTAGGTCCGGCTACACCTTC. Its translation: CASSSNFRSGYTF.

This clonotype was observed once. The genes are TRBV25-1 and TRBJ2-5, with TRBD1 matching over 9 bases. The CDR3 consists of 15 residues. V gave up 1 base and J gave up 4 bases; unmatched junction bases: 4. Germline V gene lookup returns CDR1 MGHDK and CDR2 SYGVNS. In nucleotides, the CDR3 is TGTGCCAGCAGTGAATGGGGGACAGGGCCAGAGACCCAGTACTTC. Its protein product is CASSEWGTGPETQYF.

V gene TRBV29-1 combines with J gene TRBJ1-1; tentatively, D is TRBD1 (5 bases). The V end was cut by 3 bases, the J end by 3 bases, with 8 bases between. The CDR3 covers 12 residues. CDR1 is SQVTM and CDR2 is ANQGSEA in the germline V gene. The CDR3 DNA is TGCAGCGTTGACCGCAGGGACACTGAAGCTTTCTTT. Translating it yields CSVDRRDTEAFF.

In DNA form, the CDR3 reads TGCAGTGCTAGTCGGGTTGAAGCTTTCTTT. Amino acids: CSASRVEAFF. V gene TRBV20-1 combines with J gene TRBJ1-1; no clear D gene. The V end lost 3 bases, the J end lost 7 bases, and 6 bases lay between the germline ends. There are 10 residues in the CDR3. Germline loops: CDR1 DFQATT, CDR2 SNEGSKA (reference sequence).

The gene calls are TRBV18 and TRBJ1-2; no firm D call. The V end lost 4 bases, the J end lost 4 bases, and 10 bases lay between the germline ends. Germline lookup yields CDR1 KGHSH and CDR2 LQKENI. This CDR3 is 13 amino acids long. The CDR3 DNA follows: TGTGCCAGCTCACGGTCCGACACCTATGGCTACACCTTC. It translates to CASSRSDTYGYTF.

In this sample, this clonotype turned up a few times. The chain couples TRBV20-1 to TRBJ1-5; D is ambiguous. The V and J ends lost 0 bases and 3 bases respectively, with 12 bases between them. This CDR3 has 15 amino acids. Germline V lookup: CDR1 DFQATT, CDR2 SNEGSKA (reference sequence). CDR3 sequence reads: CSARDSGQINQPQHF. For the CDR3, the DNA is TGCAGTGCTAGAGATAGCGGCCAGATCAATCAGCCCCAGCATTTT.

This chain connects TRBV19 to TRBJ1-5, with a possible D match to TRBD1 (6 bases). The V gene lost 4 bases and the J gene lost 1 base, with 20 bases spanning the gap. The CDR3 contains 18 residues. Germline V CDR1 and CDR2: LNHDA, SQIVND (reference sequence). The CDR3 region is CASSTSGQGRGSNQPQHF. The CDR3, as DNA: TGTGCCAGTAGTACGAGTGGCCAGGGGCGCGGCAGCAATCAGCCCCAGCATTTT.

The chain links TRBV12-3 or TRBV12-4 to TRBJ1-5; 8 positions match TRBD1. The ends lost 5 bases at V and 7 bases at J; junction bases unmatched: 4. The CDR3 extends over 13 amino acids. This chain's CDR3 is CASSRQGRQPQHF. DNA for the CDR3: TGTGCCAGCAGTCGACAGGGGAGACAGCCCCAGCATTTT.

This chain joins TRBV7-2 and TRBJ2-7; D not certain. Germline V lookup: CDR1 SGHTA, CDR2 FQGNSA. The CDR3 spans 13 residues. V was cut by 1 base and J by 2 bases, with 6 bases left in between. Written as DNA, the CDR3 is TGTGCCAGCAGCTTAGTTGGGCCCTACGAGCAGTACTTC. Its translation: CASSLVGPYEQYF.

The chain couples TRBV20-1 to TRBJ2-7; D unclear. Germline V gene sequence: CDR1 DFQATT, CDR2 SNEGSKA (reference sequence). The ends were cut back, 2 bases at V and 0 bases at J, with 11 bases in the middle. There are 14 residues in the CDR3. The CDR3 coding sequence is TGCAGTGCTAGACCCGGAATGGACTCCTACGAGCAGTACTTC. It codes for CSARPGMDSYEQYF.

The chain is built from TRBV6-5 and TRBJ1-2; 9 bases are shared with TRBD1. This CDR3 is 15 amino acids long. The J segment lost 2 bases and the V segment lost 4 bases, leaving 5 bases of the junction unmatched. Per the germline V gene, CDR1 is MNHEY and CDR2 is SVGAGI. The CDR3 bases are TGTGCCAGCAGTTTTCAGGACAGGGGCAACTATGGCTACACCTTC. It yields the protein CASSFQDRGNYGYTF.

This clonotype counts as large. The chain couples TRBV20-1 to TRBJ2-2, with TRBD1 identical over 9 bases. V lost 3 bases and J lost 4; bases outside the gene matches: 6. The CDR3 contains 15 residues. Germline CDR1 and CDR2: DFQATT and SNEGSKA (reference sequence). In nucleotides, the CDR3 is TGCAGTGCTAGTGAACAGGGGGCATTCACCGGGGAGCTGTTTTTT. Residues: CSASEQGAFTGELFF.

The chain joins TRBV7-2 to TRBJ2-5; D ambiguous. The CDR3 runs 15 residues. Germline loops: CDR1 SGHTA, CDR2 FQGNSA. Trimming shortened V by 5 bases and J by 4 bases, and 17 bases separated the two germline ends. CDR3 in DNA: TGTGCCAGCAGCCAACTCCTAGGGAAGGGAGAGACCCAGTACTTC. It translates to CASSQLLGKGETQYF.

The chain is built from TRBV29-1 and TRBJ2-5; 7 bases align to TRBD1. V gave up 6 bases and J gave up 4 bases; unmatched junction bases: 5. The CDR3 length is 12 residues. The germline V gene encodes CDR1 SQVTM and CDR2 ANQGSEA. DNA for the CDR3: TGCAGCGTCGGAAGGGGGCGAGAGACCCAGTACTTC. Residues: CSVGRGRETQYF.

In nucleotides, the CDR3 is TGCAGTGCTAGGAAACGGGACAGCTCTTACGAGCAGTACTTC. It is translated as CSARKRDSSYEQYF. The chain joins TRBV20-1 to TRBJ2-7; 7 bases match TRBD1. Germline V gives CDR1 DFQATT, CDR2 SNEGSKA (reference sequence). The CDR3 runs 14 residues. Losses at the gene ends were 3 bases for V and 4 bases for J; bases not matched to a gene: 9.

J is TRBJ1-5 and V is TRBV5-4, with 9 bases that match TRBD1. Germline CDR1 is SGHNT and CDR2 is YYREEE (reference sequence). The CDR3 spans 15 residues. The J segment lost 4 bases and the V segment lost 4 bases, leaving 6 bases of the junction unmatched. This CDR3 is CASSLGTGRNQPQHF. CDR3 bases: TGTGCCAGCAGCCTAGGGACAGGGAGAAATCAGCCCCAGCATTTT.

The gene calls are TRBV5-6 and TRBJ1-2; possibly TRBD1 for D (6 bases). The germline V gene has CDR1 SGHDT and CDR2 YYEEEE. This CDR3 spans 14 amino acids. Deletions cut 4 bases from V and 6 bases from J, with 16 bases between. The CDR3 loop is CASSPPGQINGYTF. The CDR3 DNA is TGTGCCAGCAGCCCCCCCGGACAGATCAATGGCTACACCTTC.

J is TRBJ2-4 and V is TRBV20-1, with unresolved D. Germline V gives CDR1 DFQATT, CDR2 SNEGSKA (reference sequence). The CDR3 is 14 amino acids. Trimming took 5 bases from V and 0 from J, leaving 11 bases between them. The CDR3: CSAAPPGAKNIQYF. The CDR3 nucleotides read TGCAGTGCTGCCCCTCCGGGAGCCAAAAACATTCAGTACTTC.

In this sample, this clonotype turned up a few times. The rearrangement joins TRBV20-1 to TRBJ1-6; D unclear. From germline, CDR1 is DFQATT and CDR2 SNEGSKA (reference sequence). Trimming shortened V by 0 bases and J by 6 bases, and 3 bases separated the two germline ends. The CDR3 consists of 12 residues. CDR3 nucleotide sequence: TGCAGTGCTAGAGACCCTAATTCACCCCTCCACTTT. Its translation is CSARDPNSPLHF.

The gene calls are TRBV7-8 and TRBJ2-7; the D call may be TRBD1 or TRBD2 (5 bases each). Trimming pared 5 bases from V and 2 bases from J, leaving 16 bases between. In germline, CDR1 is SGHVS, CDR2 FQNEAQ. The CDR3 contains 15 residues. The CDR3 region is CASSPREGPAYEQYF. In DNA, the CDR3 is TGTGCCAGCAGCCCCCGTGAGGGGCCTGCCTACGAGCAGTACTTC. Full variable domain (outside the CDR3, taken from reference TRBV7-8 and TRBJ2-7): GAGVSQSPRYKVAKRGQDVALRCDPISGHVSLFWYQQALGQGPEFLTYFQNEAQLDKSGLPSDRFFAERPEGSVSTLKIQRTQQEDSAVYLCASSPREGPAYEQYFGPGTRLTVT.